Below, 25 T cell receptor beta chains from the same sample are listed, as sequenced in a study of cytomegalovirus exposure and HLA in healthy donors. Primers for the PCR totalled 60 Vbeta and 13 Jbeta. Sequencing used immunoSEQ multiplex PCR; TCRdb keeps in-frame clones, though not all of them. This table lists 200,000 to 250,000 clones. Sequencing was performed on PBMCs. Source of these receptors: a girl aged 2 to 10 in good health and CMV-seropositive.

V usage is TRBV19 and J usage is TRBJ2-1, with D maybe TRBD2 (6 bases). This CDR3 has 13 amino acids. The germline CDR1 and CDR2 sequences are LNHDA and SQIVND (reference sequence). Trimming stripped 7 bases from V and 5 bases from J, with 12 bases between. The CDR3 protein is CASTIGTHNEQFF. The CDR3 DNA sequence: TGTGCCAGTACCATAGGGACTCACAATGAGCAGTTCTTC.

V is TRBV10-2 and J is TRBJ2-3, with TRBD2 identical over 10 bases. CDR1 WSHSY and CDR2 SAAADI come from the germline V gene. The CDR3 runs to 17 residues. Trimming cost V 2 bases and J 5 bases; bases outside gene matches: 10. Here the CDR3 DNA reads TGCGCCAGCAGTGAGAGGCTAGCGGGAGTTCGTGGAGATACGCAGTATTTT. This encodes CASSERLAGVRGDTQYF.

The V gene is TRBV28, the J gene TRBJ2-7; 12 nucleotides line up with TRBD2. Trimming cost V 6 bases and J 7 bases; bases outside gene matches: 13. The CDR3 runs to 16 residues. Germline CDR1 MDHEN, CDR2 SYDVKM. This CDR3 is CASRPLLAGGQGEQYF. DNA for the CDR3: TGTGCCAGCAGGCCGCTTCTAGCGGGAGGGCAGGGAGAGCAGTACTTC. The entire variable domain, with the rest obtained from reference TRBV28 and TRBJ2-7, is as follows: DVKVTQSSRYLVKRTGEKVFLECVQDMDHENMFWYRQDPGLGLRLIYFSYDVKMKEKGDIPEGYSVSREKKERFSLILESASTNQTSMYLCASRPLLAGGQGEQYFGPGTRLTVT.

The rearrangement links TRBV2 to TRBJ2-5, with unresolved D. The better agreement between TRBJ2-7 and the DNA end casts doubt on the J call. This CDR3 spans 11 amino acids. The germline CDR1 and CDR2 sequences are SNHLY and FYNNEI. The CDR3 nucleotides read TGTGCCAGCAGTGTATCCTACGAGCAGTACTTC. Amino acids: CASSVSYEQYF.

V is TRBV29-1 and J is TRBJ2-1; the D is unclear. The germline V gene encodes CDR1 SQVTM and CDR2 ANQGSEA. The CDR3 consists of 12 residues. The germline V and J ends were trimmed by 0 bases and 7 bases, with 7 bases remaining between them. The CDR3 spells CSVEESLNEQFF. Here the CDR3 DNA reads TGCAGCGTTGAAGAGTCCCTGAATGAGCAGTTCTTC.

The chain couples TRBV25-1 to TRBJ2-1; 12 bases agree with TRBD2. J gave up 5 bases and V 4 bases, and 3 bases lay outside the gene matches. The CDR3 contains 15 residues. Germline V gene data show CDR1 as MGHDK and CDR2 as SYGVNS. This CDR3 is CASSGLAGDNNEQFF. The CDR3, as DNA: TGTGCCAGCAGTGGACTAGCGGGAGACAACAATGAGCAGTTCTTC.

The chain is built from TRBV5-1 and TRBJ1-1; 8 nucleotides agree with TRBD1. V lost 8 bases to trimming and J lost 7 bases; unmatched junction nucleotides: 13. This CDR3 is built from 14 residues. Germline values: CDR1 SGHRS, CDR2 YFSETQ. This CDR3 is CASAAQGVTLEAFF. The CDR3 region has the DNA TGCGCCAGTGCCGCACAGGGGGTCACGCTTGAAGCTTTCTTT.

The DNA for the CDR3 is TGTGCCAGTAGTATCTGGGACAGGGATATACATGGCTACACCTTC. Its translation is CASSIWDRDIHGYTF. The chain employs TRBV19 and TRBJ1-2, with 9 bases fitting TRBD1. V was clipped by 3 bases and J by 6 bases; unmatched bases: 8. Looked up from germline, CDR1 is LNHDA and CDR2 is SQIVND (reference sequence). CDR3 length: 15 amino acids.

CDR3 DNA sequence: TGTGCCAGCAGCTTAGCGCAGACATCATACGAGCAGTACTTC. Translated, it gives CASSLAQTSYEQYF. The rearrangement joins TRBV7-6 to TRBJ2-7; D gene ambiguous. Trimming shortened V by 0 bases and J by 4 bases, and 10 bases separated the two germline ends. In germline, CDR1 is SGHVS, CDR2 FNYEAQ. CDR3 length: 14 amino acids.

The chain has TRBV30 and TRBJ2-1; D remains ambiguous. Per the germline V gene, CDR1 is GTSNPN and CDR2 is SVGIG (reference sequence). The CDR3 loop spans 10 amino acids. The ends were cut back, 2 bases at V and 9 bases at J, with 5 bases in the middle. CDR3 residues: CAWSPSEQFF. In nucleotides, the CDR3 is TGTGCCTGGAGTCCTAGTGAGCAGTTCTTC.

Written as DNA, the CDR3 is TGTGCCAGCAGCTTAGGAGATATCCTTGCAGGGGCCGGTTACGAGCAGTACTTC. It is translated as CASSLGDILAGAGYEQYF. The rearrangement joins TRBV13 to TRBJ2-7; a weak D match, TRBD1 (6 bases). Trimming took 0 bases from V and 4 from J, leaving 22 bases between them. Germline loops: CDR1 PRHDT, CDR2 FYEKMQ (reference sequence). This CDR3 region has 18 residues. Full variable domain (outside the CDR3, taken from reference TRBV13 and TRBJ2-7): AAGVIQSPRHLIKEKRETATLKCYPIPRHDTVYWYQQGPGQDPQFLISFYEKMQSDKGSIPDRFSAQQFSDYHSELNMSSLELGDSALYFCASSLGDILAGAGYEQYFGPGTRLTVT.

This sequence joins TRBV7-9 and TRBJ1-3; 8 bases agree with TRBD1. The CDR3 length is 14 residues. After removal of 5 bases from V and 7 bases from J, the junction contained 7 bases not matched to a gene. Germline-derived CDR1 and CDR2 are SEHNR and FQNEAQ (reference sequence). The CDR3 region is CASSPGQGGNTIYF. The CDR3 bases are TGTGCCAGCAGCCCCGGACAGGGAGGTAACACCATATATTTT.

The rearrangement uses TRBV6-5 and TRBJ2-7; 13 positions agree with TRBD2. There are 16 residues in the CDR3. Unmatched junction bases numbered 4, after V lost 2 bases and J lost 3 bases. Germline V gene data show CDR1 as MNHEY and CDR2 as SVGAGI. Here the CDR3 reads CASSYTGLAGNYEQYF. In DNA form, the CDR3 reads TGTGCCAGCAGTTACACGGGACTAGCGGGGAACTACGAGCAGTACTTC.

The chain joins TRBV4-2 to TRBJ2-1; TRBD1 aligns across 8 bases. The ends lost 1 base at V and 7 bases at J; junction bases unmatched: 6. The CDR3 extends over 15 amino acids. Looked up from germline, CDR1 is LGHNA and CDR2 is YNFKEQ. CDR3 coding DNA: TGTGCCAGCAGCCAAGGAGCCCGGACAGGGAATGAGCAGTTCTTC. Protein product: CASSQGARTGNEQFF.

The chain employs TRBV7-8 and TRBJ2-7, with TRBD1 matching over 11 bases. This CDR3 is built from 15 residues. V shed 5 bases and J 4 bases; nucleotides not matched to a gene: 7. The germline CDR1 and CDR2 sequences are SGHVS and FQNEAQ. The CDR3 spells CASSMPGQGVYEQYF. Here the CDR3 DNA reads TGTGCCAGCAGCATGCCGGGACAGGGGGTATACGAGCAGTACTTC.

The V and J genes are TRBV6-5 and TRBJ1-2; D may be TRBD1 (5 bases). This CDR3 has 13 residues. V dropped 5 bases and J dropped 4 bases, with 11 bases sitting between them. Germline assignment: CDR1 MNHEY and CDR2 SVGAGI. This CDR3 reads CASSKWGGYGYTF. CDR3 nucleotide sequence: TGTGCCAGCAGTAAATGGGGGGGCTATGGCTACACCTTC.

Concerning this clone itself: Its ends do not fully match the called genes, so a read error is possible. The J gene is TRBJ2-7, the V gene TRBV19; TRBD2 matches 8 bases. The CDR3 consists of 12 residues. Germline V gene lookup returns CDR1 LNHDA and CDR2 SQIVND (reference sequence). This CDR3 reads CASKSGGEPYFF. CDR3 in DNA: TGTGCCAGCAAAAGCGGGGGCGAGCCTTACTTCTTC.

This chain links TRBV11-1 with TRBJ2-3, with 7 bases matching TRBD1. The CDR3 has 15 amino acids. Germline assignment: CDR1 SGHAT and CDR2 FQDESV (reference sequence). The ends lost 2 bases at V and 4 bases at J; junction bases unmatched: 6. In DNA form, the CDR3 reads TGTGCCAGCAGCTTACAAGGACAGGCCGCAGATACGCAGTATTTT. Residues: CASSLQGQAADTQYF.

V is TRBV28 and J is TRBJ2-3, with D tentatively TRBD1 (6 bases). Germline V gene lookup returns CDR1 MDHEN and CDR2 SYDVKM. V was shortened by 6 bases and J by 7 bases, with 11 bases between the two germline ends. This CDR3 spans 12 amino acids. CDR3 coding DNA: TGTGCCAGCAGCCCGGACAGCTATACGCAGTATTTT. Protein: CASSPDSYTQYF.

V gene TRBV19 combines with J gene TRBJ2-7; weak D call: TRBD2 (5 bases). CDR3 length: 12 amino acids. V was pared by 10 bases and J by 5 bases, with 15 bases between. Looked up from germline, CDR1 is LNHDA and CDR2 is SQIVND (reference sequence). This CDR3 is CANRGSPHEQYF. As DNA, the CDR3 is TGTGCCAACAGAGGGAGTCCCCACGAGCAGTACTTC.

The chain is built from TRBV5-6 and TRBJ2-7; the D gene is possibly TRBD2 (5 bases). Germline V gene sequence: CDR1 SGHDT, CDR2 YYEEEE. Trimming took off 1 base at V and 6 bases at J, with 8 bases between the two ends. The CDR3 sequence is 12 residues long. The CDR3 is CASSLYRGEQYF. In DNA form, the CDR3 reads TGTGCCAGCAGCTTGTACCGGGGCGAGCAGTACTTC.

The chain combines TRBV4-2 with TRBJ2-7, with D perhaps matching TRBD1 (5 bases). Germline V gives CDR1 LGHNA, CDR2 YNFKEQ. The germline V and J ends were trimmed by 2 bases and 2 bases, with 10 bases remaining between them. The CDR3 covers 14 residues. The CDR3 DNA sequence: TGTGCCAGCAGCCAACCGACAGAAGCCTACGAGCAGTACTTC. Translating it yields CASSQPTEAYEQYF.

The chain joins TRBV4-2 to TRBJ2-3; TRBD2 aligns across 14 bases. The CDR3 runs 21 residues. After removal of 1 base from V and 1 base from J, the junction contained 13 bases not matched to a gene. CDR1 is LGHNA, CDR2 YNFKEQ, per germline. CDR3: CASSQVAQGGLAGVGTDTQYF. In nucleotides, the CDR3 is TGTGCCAGCAGCCAAGTGGCACAAGGGGGACTAGCGGGAGTGGGCACAGATACGCAGTATTTT.

V is TRBV2 and J is TRBJ1-5; no reliable D call. Germline assignment: CDR1 SNHLY and CDR2 FYNNEI. Trimming shortened V by 2 bases and J by 1 base, and 6 bases separated the two germline ends. The CDR3 contains 14 residues. The CDR3 nucleotides read TGTGCCAGCAGTGAACCCCCGAGCAATCAGCCCCAGCATTTT. Translated: CASSEPPSNQPQHF.

This chain links TRBV5-1 with TRBJ1-2; 7 bases are shared with TRBD1. The CDR3 is 15 amino acids. CDR1 and CDR2 from the germline V gene are SGHRS and YFSETQ. V was pared by 3 bases and J by 0 bases, with 5 bases of the junction left unmatched. The CDR3 nucleotides read TGCGCCAGCAGCTATGCCGGGACAGCTAACTATGGCTACACCTTC. This translates into CASSYAGTANYGYTF. Looking up the rest from reference TRBV5-1 and TRBJ1-2 gives the full variable domain: KAGVTQTPRYLIKTRGQQVTLSCSPISGHRSVSWYQQTPGQGLQFLFEYFSETQRNKGNFPGRFSGRQFSNSRSEMNVSTLELGDSALYLCASSYAGTANYGYTFGSGTRLTVV.